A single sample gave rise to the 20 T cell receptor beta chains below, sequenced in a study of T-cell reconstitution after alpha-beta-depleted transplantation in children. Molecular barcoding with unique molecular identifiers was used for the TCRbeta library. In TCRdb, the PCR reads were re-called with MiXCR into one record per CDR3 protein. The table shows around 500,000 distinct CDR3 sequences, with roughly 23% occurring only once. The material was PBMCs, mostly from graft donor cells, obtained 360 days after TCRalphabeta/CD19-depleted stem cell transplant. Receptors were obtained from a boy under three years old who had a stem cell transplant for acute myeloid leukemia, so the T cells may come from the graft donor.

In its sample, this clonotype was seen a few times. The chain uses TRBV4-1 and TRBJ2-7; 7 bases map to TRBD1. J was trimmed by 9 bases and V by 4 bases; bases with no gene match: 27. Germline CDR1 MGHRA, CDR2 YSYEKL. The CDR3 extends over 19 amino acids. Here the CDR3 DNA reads TGCGCCAGCAGCCTTGGACAGGCCAGGGAAGAGTTGTTTGGTAAGAGGCAGTACGTC. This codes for CASSLGQAREELFGKRQYV.

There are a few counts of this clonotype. CDR3 DNA sequence: TGTGCCAGCAGTCCTCGAGGCGATCATCTCGGTGAGCAGTTCTTC. Its translation is CASSPRGDHLGEQFF. The rearrangement uses TRBV27 and TRBJ2-1; no clear D. Trimming cost V 5 bases and J 9 bases, with 20 bases left between them. In germline, CDR1 is MNHEY, CDR2 SMNVEV (reference sequence). The CDR3 is 15 residues long.

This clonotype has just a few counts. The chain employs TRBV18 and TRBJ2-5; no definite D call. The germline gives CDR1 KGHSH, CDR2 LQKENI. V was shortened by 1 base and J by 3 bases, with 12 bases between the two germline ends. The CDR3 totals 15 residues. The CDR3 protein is CASSPLTGPEETQYF. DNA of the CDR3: TGTGCCAGCTCACCACTCACCGGGCCCGAAGAGACCCAGTACTTC. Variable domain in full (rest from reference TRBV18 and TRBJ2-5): NAGVMQNPRHLVRRRGQEARLRCSPMKGHSHVYWYRQLPEEGLKFMVYLQKENIIDESGMPKERFSAEFPKEGPSILRIQQVVRGDSAAYFCASSPLTGPEETQYFGPGTRLLVL.

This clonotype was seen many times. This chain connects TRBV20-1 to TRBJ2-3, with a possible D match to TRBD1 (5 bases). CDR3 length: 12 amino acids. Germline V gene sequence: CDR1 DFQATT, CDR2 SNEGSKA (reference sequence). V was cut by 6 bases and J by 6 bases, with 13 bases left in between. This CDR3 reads CSASRATDTQYF. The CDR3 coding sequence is TGCAGTGCAAGCAGGGCGACGGATACGCAGTATTTT.

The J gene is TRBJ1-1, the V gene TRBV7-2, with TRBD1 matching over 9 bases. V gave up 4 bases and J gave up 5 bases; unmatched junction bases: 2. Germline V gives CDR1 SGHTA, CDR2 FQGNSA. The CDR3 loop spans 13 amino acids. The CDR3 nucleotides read TGTGCCAGCAGCTCACAGGGGGCGACTGAAGCTTTCTTT. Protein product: CASSSQGATEAFF.

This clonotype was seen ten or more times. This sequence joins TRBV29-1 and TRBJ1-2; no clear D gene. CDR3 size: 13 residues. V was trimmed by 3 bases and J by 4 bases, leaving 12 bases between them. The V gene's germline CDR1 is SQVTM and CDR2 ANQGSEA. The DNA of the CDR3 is TGCAGCGTTGATTGGGGTTTAGCCTATGGCTACACCTTC. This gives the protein CSVDWGLAYGYTF.

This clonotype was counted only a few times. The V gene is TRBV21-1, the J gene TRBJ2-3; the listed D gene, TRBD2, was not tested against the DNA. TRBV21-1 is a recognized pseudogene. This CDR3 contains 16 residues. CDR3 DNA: TGTGCCAGCAGCATCGGGACTAGCCAATGCTGGGATACGCAGTATTTT. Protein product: CASSIGTSQCWDTQYF.

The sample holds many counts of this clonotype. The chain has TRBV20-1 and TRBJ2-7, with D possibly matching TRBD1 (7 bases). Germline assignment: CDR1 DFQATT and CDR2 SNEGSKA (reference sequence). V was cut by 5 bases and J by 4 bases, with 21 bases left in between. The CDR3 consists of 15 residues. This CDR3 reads CSAHSQGGPGYEQYF. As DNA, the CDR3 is TGCAGTGCTCATAGCCAGGGGGGCCCGGGGTACGAGCAGTACTTC.

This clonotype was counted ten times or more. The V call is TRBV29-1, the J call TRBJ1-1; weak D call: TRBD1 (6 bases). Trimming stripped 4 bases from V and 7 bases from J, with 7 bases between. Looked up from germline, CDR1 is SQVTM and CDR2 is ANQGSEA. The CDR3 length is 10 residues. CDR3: CSVGTVEAFF. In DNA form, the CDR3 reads TGCAGCGTTGGGACAGTTGAAGCTTTCTTT.

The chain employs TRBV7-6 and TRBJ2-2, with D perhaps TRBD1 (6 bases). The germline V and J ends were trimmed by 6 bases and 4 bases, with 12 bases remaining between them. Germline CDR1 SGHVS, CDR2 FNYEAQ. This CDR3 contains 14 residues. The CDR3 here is CASSRTAPTGELFF. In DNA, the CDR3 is TGTGCCAGCAGTCGGACAGCCCCCACCGGGGAGCTGTTTTTT.

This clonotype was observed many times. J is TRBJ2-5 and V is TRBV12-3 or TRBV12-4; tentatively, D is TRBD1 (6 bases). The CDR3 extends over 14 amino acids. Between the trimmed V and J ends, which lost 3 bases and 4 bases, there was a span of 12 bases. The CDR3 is CASSLYRAGETQYF. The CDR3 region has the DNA TGTGCCAGCAGTTTGTACAGGGCAGGAGAGACCCAGTACTTC.

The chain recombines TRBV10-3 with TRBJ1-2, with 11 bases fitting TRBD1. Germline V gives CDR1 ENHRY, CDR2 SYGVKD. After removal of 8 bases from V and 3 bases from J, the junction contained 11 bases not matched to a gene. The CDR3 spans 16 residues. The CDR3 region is CAISARTGGFDYGYTF. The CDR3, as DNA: TGTGCCATCTCGGCCAGGACAGGGGGCTTTGACTATGGCTACACCTTC.

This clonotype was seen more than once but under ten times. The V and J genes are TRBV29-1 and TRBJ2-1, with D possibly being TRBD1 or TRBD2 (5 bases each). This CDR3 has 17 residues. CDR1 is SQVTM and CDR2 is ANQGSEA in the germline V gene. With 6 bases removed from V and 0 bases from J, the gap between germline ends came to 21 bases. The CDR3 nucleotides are TGCAGCGTCCTCCCCGGGACCGTTAGCAGCTCCTACAATGAGCAGTTCTTC. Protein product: CSVLPGTVSSSYNEQFF.

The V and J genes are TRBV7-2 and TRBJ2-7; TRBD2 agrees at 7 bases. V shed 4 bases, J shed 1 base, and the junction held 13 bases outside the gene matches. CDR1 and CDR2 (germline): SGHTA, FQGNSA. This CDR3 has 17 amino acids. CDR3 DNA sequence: TGTGCCAGCAGCTGGGGAGGCGCGGGACTATCTTCCTACGAGCAGTACTTC. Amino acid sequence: CASSWGGAGLSSYEQYF.

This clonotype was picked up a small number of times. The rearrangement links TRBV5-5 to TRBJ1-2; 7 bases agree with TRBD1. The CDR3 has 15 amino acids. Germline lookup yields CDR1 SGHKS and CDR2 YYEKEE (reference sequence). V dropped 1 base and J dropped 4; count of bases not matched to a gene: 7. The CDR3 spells CASSLIAQGFYGYTF. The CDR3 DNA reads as TGTGCCAGCAGCTTGATAGCACAGGGGTTCTATGGCTACACCTTC.

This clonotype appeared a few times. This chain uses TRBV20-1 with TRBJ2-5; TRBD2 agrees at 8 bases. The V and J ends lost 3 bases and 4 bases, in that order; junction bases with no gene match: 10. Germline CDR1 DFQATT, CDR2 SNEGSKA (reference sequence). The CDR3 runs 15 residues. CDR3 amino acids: CSARPRKAGVETQYF. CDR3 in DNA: TGCAGTGCTAGGCCCCGGAAAGCGGGGGTAGAGACCCAGTACTTC.

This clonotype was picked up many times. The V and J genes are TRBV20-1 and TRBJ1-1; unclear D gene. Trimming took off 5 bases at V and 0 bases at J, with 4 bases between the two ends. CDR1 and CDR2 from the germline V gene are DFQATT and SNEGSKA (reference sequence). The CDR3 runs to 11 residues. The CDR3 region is CSASMNTEAFF. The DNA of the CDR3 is TGCAGTGCTTCGATGAACACTGAAGCTTTCTTT.

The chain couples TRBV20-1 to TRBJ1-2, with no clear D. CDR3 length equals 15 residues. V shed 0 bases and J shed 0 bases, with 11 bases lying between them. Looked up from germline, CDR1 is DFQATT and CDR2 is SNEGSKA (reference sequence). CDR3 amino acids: CSARDSRRPNYGYTF. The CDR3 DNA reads TGCAGTGCTAGAGATTCAAGGAGACCTAACTATGGCTACACCTTC.

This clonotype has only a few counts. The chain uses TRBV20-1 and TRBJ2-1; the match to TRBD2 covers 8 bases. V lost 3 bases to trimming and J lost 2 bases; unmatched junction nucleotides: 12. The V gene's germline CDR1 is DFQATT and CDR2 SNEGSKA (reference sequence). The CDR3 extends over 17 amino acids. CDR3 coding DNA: TGCAGTGCTAGCGACTTCCTAGCGGGTATCACCTACAATGAGCAGTTCTTC. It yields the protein CSASDFLAGITYNEQFF.

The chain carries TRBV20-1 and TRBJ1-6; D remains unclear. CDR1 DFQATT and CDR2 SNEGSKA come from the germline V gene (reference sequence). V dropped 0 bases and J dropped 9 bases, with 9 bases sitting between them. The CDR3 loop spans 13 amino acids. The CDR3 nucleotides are TGCAGTGCTAGAGATAGAGGGCTTTCACCCCTCCACTTT. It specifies CSARDRGLSPLHF.